The 4 T cell receptor beta chains reported below all come from one sample, sequenced in a study of PD-1 blockade in classical Hodgkin lymphoma. All trial patients relapsed after autologous stem cell transplantation. CD8+ T cell isolation from thawed PBMCs was performed by magnetic negative selection. The protocol was immunoSEQ multiplex PCR, while the TCRdb copy is restricted to in-frame clones and leaves out a portion. The table records over 1,400 clones, about 84% of them present only once. Sequences were derived from CD8+ T cells from blood, sampled at baseline. The receptor source for this set is a human donor with classical Hodgkin lymphoma.

This chain uses TRBV4-2 with TRBJ2-5; D is possibly TRBD1 or TRBD2 (5 bases each). The CDR3 covers 14 residues. V gave up 0 bases and J gave up 4 bases, with 9 bases separating them. CDR1 and CDR2 (germline): LGHNA, YNFKEQ. CDR3 sequence: CASSQDGAVETQYF. Here the CDR3 DNA reads TGTGCCAGCAGCCAAGACGGGGCGGTAGAGACCCAGTACTTC.

The rearrangement uses TRBV27 and TRBJ1-1; the match to TRBD1 covers 11 bases. The V gene's germline CDR1 is MNHEY and CDR2 SMNVEV (reference sequence). V shed 4 bases, J shed 6 bases, and the junction held 10 bases outside the gene matches. The length of the CDR3 is 16 residues. The CDR3 nucleotides read TGTGCCAGCAGTTGGCTTCGGACAGGGGGCAACTCTGAAGCTTTCTTT. Translated: CASSWLRTGGNSEAFF.

The chain employs TRBV6-5 and TRBJ1-1, with a tentative D call TRBD1 (6 bases). CDR1 MNHEY and CDR2 SVGAGI come from the germline V gene. V was pared by 4 bases and J by 7 bases, with 22 bases between. This CDR3 has 16 residues. In DNA form, the CDR3 reads TGTGCCAGCAGTTCTACTTCCTCCGGGACACCCGGTGAAGCTTTCTTT. This codes for CASSSTSSGTPGEAFF.

The chain recombines TRBV10-2 with TRBJ2-7; TRBD1 might be the D (7 bases). V lost 8 bases to trimming and J lost 0 bases, with 11 bases between them. This CDR3 contains 13 residues. The germline CDR1 and CDR2 sequences are WSHSY and SAAADI. The CDR3 loop is CASQGGTSYEQYF. DNA for the CDR3: TGCGCCAGCCAGGGGGGCACCTCCTACGAGCAGTACTTC.